The next 23 T cell receptor beta chains were all read from a single sample in a study of a mutant IDH1 vaccine in newly diagnosed glioma. Data came from immunoSEQ multiplex PCR; TCRdb stores just in-frame clones and leaves some out. The sample yields approximately 37,000 clones, about 80% seen once. Sample time point: week 23, last vaccination. Vaccine doses each comprised 300 ug of mutant IDH1 20-mer peptide, with topical imiquimod. Their antigens remain unidentified. The sample here was PBMCs, taken from a glioma patient whose treatment included an IDH1 peptide vaccine. All receptors derive from a man in his fifties with glioma.

The V gene is TRBV7-2, the J gene TRBJ1-5, with 7 nucleotides matching TRBD1. The J segment lost 2 bases and the V segment lost 5 bases, leaving 6 bases of the junction unmatched. Germline V gene sequence: CDR1 SGHTA, CDR2 FQGNSA. The CDR3 runs to 15 residues. In DNA form, the CDR3 reads TGTGCCAGCAGCGCCGGGACAGTGGGCAATCAGCCCCAGCATTTT. Residues: CASSAGTVGNQPQHF.

The chain joins TRBV6-5 to TRBJ1-5, with D possibly being TRBD1 (6 bases). Trimming took off 0 bases at V and 6 bases at J, with 12 bases between the two ends. Germline V gene sequence: CDR1 MNHEY, CDR2 SVGAGI. The CDR3 loop spans 15 amino acids. CDR3 sequence (DNA): TGTGCCAGCAGTTACTCGGGGGGGGCCGGTCAGCCCCAGCATTTT. As protein: CASSYSGGAGQPQHF.

This rearrangement joins TRBV19 to TRBJ1-5; D is uncertain. V lost 0 bases and J lost 3, with 9 bases in between. The CDR3 extends over 15 amino acids. The germline CDR1 and CDR2 sequences are LNHDA and SQIVND (reference sequence). The CDR3 nucleotides read TGTGCCAGTAGTATAGATGGCAGCCTCAATCAGCCCCAGCATTTT. Translated: CASSIDGSLNQPQHF.

The rearrangement links TRBV29-1 to TRBJ2-2, with TRBD2 matching 7 bases. The V segment lost 1 base and the J segment 5 bases; nucleotides outside the gene matches: 13. CDR1 and CDR2 (germline): SQVTM, ANQGSEA. This CDR3 region has 17 residues. CDR3 coding DNA: TGCAGCGTTGAAGCCCCCCTAGCAGGGAGGGGAACCGGGGAGCTGTTTTTT. Translation gives CSVEAPLAGRGTGELFF.

The gene calls are TRBV28 and TRBJ1-5; TRBD1 aligns across 7 bases. The CDR3 length is 18 residues. With 1 base clipped from V and 3 bases from J, the junction kept 12 bases outside the gene matches. Germline CDR1 and CDR2: MDHEN and SYDVKM. In DNA, the CDR3 is TGTGCCAGCAGTTTATACAGGGGAGGCTATACAAACAATCAGCCCCAGCATTTT. Translating gives CASSLYRGGYTNNQPQHF.

The chain recombines TRBV27 with TRBJ1-2, with D possibly being TRBD1 (6 bases). Germline V gene data show CDR1 as MNHEY and CDR2 as SMNVEV (reference sequence). The ends were cut back, 0 bases at V and 2 bases at J, with 10 bases in the middle. This CDR3 region has 15 residues. This CDR3 reads CASSLSGAPNYGYTF. CDR3 DNA: TGTGCCAGCAGTTTATCGGGGGCTCCAAACTATGGCTACACCTTC.

The J gene is TRBJ1-5, the V gene TRBV19, with 9 bases matching TRBD1. J lost 7 bases, V lost 5 bases, and 12 bases had no gene match. CDR1 and CDR2 from the germline V gene are LNHDA and SQIVND (reference sequence). The CDR3 spans 16 residues. This chain's CDR3 is CASSLNRGLSEQPQHF. The CDR3 DNA reads as TGTGCCAGTAGTCTCAACAGGGGGCTGTCAGAACAGCCCCAGCATTTT.

The J gene is TRBJ1-2, the V gene TRBV14; D is unclear. CDR3 length: 14 residues. CDR1 is SGHDN and CDR2 is FVKESK in the germline V gene. V was trimmed by 4 bases and J by 3 bases, leaving 12 bases between them. This chain's CDR3 is CASSPWAYDYGYTF. The CDR3 nucleotides are TGTGCCAGCAGCCCCTGGGCGTACGACTATGGCTACACCTTC.

The chain joins TRBV7-2 to TRBJ1-2; D gene uncertain. This CDR3 has 14 residues. V was shortened by 0 bases and J by 3 bases, with 8 bases between the two germline ends. Germline CDR1 is SGHTA and CDR2 is FQGNSA. In DNA form, the CDR3 reads TGTGCCAGCAGCTTAGCTAGCACCTACTATGGCTACACCTTC. This encodes CASSLASTYYGYTF.

The chain is built from TRBV5-6 and TRBJ2-1, with 10 bases aligning to TRBD1. V shed 4 bases, J shed 2 bases, and the junction held 3 bases outside the gene matches. Germline loops: CDR1 SGHDT, CDR2 YYEEEE. CDR3 length: 15 amino acids. Written as DNA, the CDR3 is TGTGCCAGCAGCAGGACAGGGGGGGCCTACAATGAGCAGTTCTTC. It yields the protein CASSRTGGAYNEQFF.

This clone was recorded a few times. The CDR3 DNA is TGTGCCAGCACCCCCCCCGACAGGGAAAATCAGCCCCAGCATTTT. Translating gives CASTPPDRENQPQHF. V and J are TRBV28 and TRBJ1-5, with 7 bases matching TRBD1. V dropped 7 bases and J dropped 4; count of bases not matched to a gene: 10. This CDR3 is built from 15 residues. Germline V lookup: CDR1 MDHEN, CDR2 SYDVKM.

V and J are TRBV19 and TRBJ1-5; D gene unclear. Trimming left V 4 bases short and J 7 bases short, with 8 bases between. Germline CDR1 and CDR2: LNHDA and SQIVND (reference sequence). The CDR3 contains 12 residues. CDR3 nucleotide sequence: TGTGCCAGTAGTAATCAAGAGCAGCCCCAGCATTTT. Translation: CASSNQEQPQHF.

This clone came up a few times. The J gene is TRBJ2-3, the V gene TRBV28; 12 bases fit TRBD1. The CDR3 extends over 14 amino acids. Germline values: CDR1 MDHEN, CDR2 SYDVKM. V lost 6 bases and J lost 4; bases outside the gene matches: 2. The CDR3 protein is CASSRDRGPDTQYF. Here the CDR3 DNA reads TGTGCCAGCAGCAGGGACAGGGGGCCAGATACGCAGTATTTT.

The chain is built from TRBV4-3 and TRBJ2-1; 9 bases are shared with TRBD2. The germline CDR1 and CDR2 sequences are LGHNA and YSLEER. The CDR3 length is 16 residues. Trimming removed 0 bases from V and 4 bases from J; junction bases left unmatched: 4. As DNA, the CDR3 is TGCGCCAGCAGCCAAGATACCAGCGGGGGGTACAATGAGCAGTTCTTC. This gives the protein CASSQDTSGGYNEQFF.

The chain couples TRBV30 to TRBJ1-5, with D unresolved. V dropped 3 bases and J dropped 1 base, with 7 bases sitting between them. The CDR3 totals 13 residues. CDR1 is GTSNPN, CDR2 SVGIG, per germline (reference sequence). CDR3 residues: CAWSGQSNQPQHF. The DNA for the CDR3 is TGTGCCTGGAGCGGGCAGAGCAATCAGCCCCAGCATTTT.

This chain uses TRBV30 with TRBJ1-5; D ambiguous. Trimming left V 1 base short and J 4 bases short, with 5 bases between. Germline assignment: CDR1 GTSNPN and CDR2 SVGIG (reference sequence). The length of the CDR3 is 12 residues. The CDR3 reads CAWSGSNQPQHF. The CDR3 DNA sequence: TGTGCCTGGAGTGGCTCAAATCAGCCCCAGCATTTT.

The chain employs TRBV19 and TRBJ2-7; the D gene is possibly TRBD1 (6 bases). V was shortened by 8 bases and J by 2 bases, with 13 bases between the two germline ends. CDR1 and CDR2 (germline): LNHDA, SQIVND (reference sequence). CDR3 length: 13 amino acids. The CDR3 protein is CASSQQGAYEQYF. Here the CDR3 DNA reads TGTGCCAGTTCCCAACAGGGCGCCTACGAGCAGTACTTC. The full variable domain, completed using reference TRBV19 and TRBJ2-7, is DGGITQSPKYLFRKEGQNVTLSCEQNLNHDAMYWYRQDPGQGLRLIYYSQIVNDFQKGDIAEGYSVSREKKESFPLTVTSAQKNPTAFYLCASSQQGAYEQYFGPGTRLTVT.

The chain has TRBV4-2 and TRBJ2-7; D not certain. The CDR3 runs 14 residues. Trimming removed 0 bases from V and 0 bases from J, with 6 bases in between. Germline CDR1 is LGHNA and CDR2 is YNFKEQ. CDR3 residues: CASSQDRSSYEQYF. CDR3 bases: TGTGCCAGCAGCCAAGATCGCAGCTCCTACGAGCAGTACTTC.

The chain carries TRBV30 and TRBJ1-4; D is uncertain. The CDR3 consists of 14 residues. V was cut by 1 base and J by 8 bases, with 14 bases left in between. The V gene's germline CDR1 is GTSNPN and CDR2 SVGIG (reference sequence). Here the CDR3 DNA reads TGTGCCTGGAGTGGCGGTAGCGAGGAAGAAAAACTGTTTTTT. Translated: CAWSGGSEEEKLFF. Filled out from reference TRBV30 and TRBJ1-4, the complete variable domain reads SQTIHQWPATLVQPVGSPLSLECTVEGTSNPNLYWYRQAAGRGLQLLFYSVGIGQISSEVPQNLSASRPQDRQFILSSKKLLLSDSGFYLCAWSGGSEEEKLFFGSGTQLSVL.

The V call is TRBV19, the J call TRBJ2-3; 8 positions agree with TRBD1. The junction had 13 bases not matched to a gene; V was cut back by 5 bases and J by 3 bases. The CDR3 sequence is 17 residues long. In germline, CDR1 is LNHDA, CDR2 SQIVND (reference sequence). CDR3 loop: CASSGRTGRKGTDTQYF. CDR3 nucleotides: TGTGCCAGTAGTGGAAGGACAGGGAGGAAGGGGACAGATACGCAGTATTTT.

The chain is built from TRBV28 and TRBJ2-1, with no clear D. This CDR3 comprises 14 residues. The germline V and J ends were trimmed by 2 bases and 5 bases, with 10 bases remaining between them. Germline values: CDR1 MDHEN, CDR2 SYDVKM. In nucleotides, the CDR3 is TGTGCCAGCAGTTTAGCTGGGTTGAACAATGAGCAGTTCTTC. This gives the protein CASSLAGLNNEQFF.

The chain combines TRBV9 with TRBJ1-2; D is undetermined. This CDR3 has 15 amino acids. Germline V gene sequence: CDR1 SGDLS, CDR2 YYNGEE. Trimming removed 4 bases at V and 3 bases at J, with 16 bases between. CDR3: CASSPASRSDYGYTF. The CDR3 DNA reads TGTGCCAGCAGCCCAGCAAGCCGATCGGACTATGGCTACACCTTC.

The genes are TRBV7-9 and TRBJ2-1; 7 positions match TRBD2. CDR1 SEHNR and CDR2 FQNEAQ come from the germline V gene (reference sequence). Unmatched junction bases numbered 5, after V lost 4 bases and J lost 8 bases. The CDR3 totals 13 residues. The CDR3 coding sequence is TGTGCCAGCAGCTCGCGGGGGAGCCATGAGCAGTTCTTC. Translating it yields CASSSRGSHEQFF. The whole variable domain, filled in from reference TRBV7-9 and TRBJ2-1, reads DTGVSQNPRHKITKRGQNVTFRCDPISEHNRLYWYRQTLGQGPEFLTYFQNEAQLEKSRLLSDRFSAERPKGSFSTLEIQRTEQGDSAMYLCASSSRGSHEQFFGPGTRLTVL.